The present T cell receptor beta chain was sequenced within a study of identical twins. Study results and caveats: Twins shared out-of-frame alpha sequences with excess low generation probability. Models predicted less out-of-frame TCR alpha sharing in monozygotic twins than was found.

MiXCR, applied by TCRdb to the 5' RACE reads, yields one record per CDR3 protein. The sample contains some 1,700,000 distinct CDR3 sequences, about 30% of which appear only once. CDR3 length: 18 residues. V lost 0 bases, J lost 4 bases, and 20 bases lay in between. Germline CDR1 and CDR2: SGHTA and FQGNSA. With respect to this clonotype: Its target is unknown.

The genes are TRBV7-2 and TRBJ2-3, with unresolved D. The sequence came from a newborn girl in good health. Material: cord blood. The CDR3 sequence is CASSLALWVLRRADTQYF. In nucleotides, the CDR3 is TGTGCCAGCAGCTTAGCCCTTTGGGTCCTGCGGCGCGCAGATACGCAGTATTTT.